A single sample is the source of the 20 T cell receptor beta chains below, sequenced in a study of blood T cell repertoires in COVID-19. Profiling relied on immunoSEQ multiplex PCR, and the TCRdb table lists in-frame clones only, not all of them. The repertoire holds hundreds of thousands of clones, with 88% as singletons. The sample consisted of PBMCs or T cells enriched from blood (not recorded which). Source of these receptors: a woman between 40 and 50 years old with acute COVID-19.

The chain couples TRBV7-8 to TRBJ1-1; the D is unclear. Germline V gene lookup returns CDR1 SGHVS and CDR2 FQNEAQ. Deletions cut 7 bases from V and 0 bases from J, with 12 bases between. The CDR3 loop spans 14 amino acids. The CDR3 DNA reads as TGTGCCAGCATCGGGTGGCGCTTGAACACTGAAGCTTTCTTT. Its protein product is CASIGWRLNTEAFF.

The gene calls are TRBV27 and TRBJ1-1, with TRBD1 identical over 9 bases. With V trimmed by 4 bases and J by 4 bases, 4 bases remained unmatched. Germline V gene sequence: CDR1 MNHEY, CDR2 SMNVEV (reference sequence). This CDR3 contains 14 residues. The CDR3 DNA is TGTGCCAGCAGTTGGGGACAGGGAGGCACTGAAGCTTTCTTT. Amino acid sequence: CASSWGQGGTEAFF.

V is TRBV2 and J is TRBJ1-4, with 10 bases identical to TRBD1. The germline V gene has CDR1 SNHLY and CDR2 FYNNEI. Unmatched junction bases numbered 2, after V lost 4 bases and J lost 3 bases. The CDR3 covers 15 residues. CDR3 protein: CASSGDRGSNEKLFF. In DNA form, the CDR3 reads TGTGCCAGCAGTGGGGACAGGGGCTCTAATGAAAAACTGTTTTTT.

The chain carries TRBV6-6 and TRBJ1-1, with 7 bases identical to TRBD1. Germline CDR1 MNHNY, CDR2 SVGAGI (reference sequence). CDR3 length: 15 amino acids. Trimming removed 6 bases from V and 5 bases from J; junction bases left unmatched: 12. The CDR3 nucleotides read TGTGCCAGCAGGGAAACAGGGGCCTCGGGGACTGAAGCTTTCTTT. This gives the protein CASRETGASGTEAFF.

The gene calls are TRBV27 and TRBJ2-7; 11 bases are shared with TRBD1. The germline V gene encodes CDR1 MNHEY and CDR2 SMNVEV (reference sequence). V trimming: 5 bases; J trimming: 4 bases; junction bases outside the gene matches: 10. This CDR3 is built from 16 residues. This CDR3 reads CASSPPGQGAPYEQYF. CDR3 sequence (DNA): TGTGCCAGCAGTCCCCCCGGACAGGGGGCCCCATACGAGCAGTACTTC.

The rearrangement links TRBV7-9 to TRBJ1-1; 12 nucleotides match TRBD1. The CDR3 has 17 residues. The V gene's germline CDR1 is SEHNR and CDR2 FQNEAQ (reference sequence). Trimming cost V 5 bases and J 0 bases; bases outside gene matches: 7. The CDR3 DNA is TGTGCCAGCAGCCTTCAAGGGACAGGGGGCTTGAACACTGAAGCTTTCTTT. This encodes CASSLQGTGGLNTEAFF.

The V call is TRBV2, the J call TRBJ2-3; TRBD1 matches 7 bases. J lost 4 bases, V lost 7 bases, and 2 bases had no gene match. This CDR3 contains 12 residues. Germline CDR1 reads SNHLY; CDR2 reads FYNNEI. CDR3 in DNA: TGTGCCAGCAAGCAGGGGGCAGATACGCAGTATTTT. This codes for CASKQGADTQYF.

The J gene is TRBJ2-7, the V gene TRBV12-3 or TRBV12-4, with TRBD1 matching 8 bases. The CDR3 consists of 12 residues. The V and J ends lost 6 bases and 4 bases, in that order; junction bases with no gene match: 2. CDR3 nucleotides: TGTGCCAGCAGCAACAGGGGGTACGAGCAGTACTTC. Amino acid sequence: CASSNRGYEQYF.

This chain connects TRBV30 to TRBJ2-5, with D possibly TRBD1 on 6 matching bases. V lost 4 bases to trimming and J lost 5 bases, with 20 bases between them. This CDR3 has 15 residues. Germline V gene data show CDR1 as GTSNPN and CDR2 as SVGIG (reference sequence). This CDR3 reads CAWMGAGADWETQYF. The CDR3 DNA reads TGTGCCTGGATGGGGGCAGGGGCGGATTGGGAGACCCAGTACTTC. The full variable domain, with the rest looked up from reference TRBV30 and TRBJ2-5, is SQTIHQWPATLVQPVGSPLSLECTVEGTSNPNLYWYRQAAGRGLQLLFYSVGIGQISSEVPQNLSASRPQDRQFILSSKKLLLSDSGFYLCAWMGAGADWETQYFGPGTRLLVL.

The CDR3 nucleotides are TGTGCCAGCAGTTTAATTTTGCGTTCTGGGGCCAACGTCCTGACTTTC. As protein: CASSLILRSGANVLTF. This chain uses TRBV27 with TRBJ2-6, with D hard to call. This CDR3 region has 16 residues. Germline V gives CDR1 MNHEY, CDR2 SMNVEV (reference sequence). The V and J ends lost 2 bases and 1 base respectively, with 9 bases between them.

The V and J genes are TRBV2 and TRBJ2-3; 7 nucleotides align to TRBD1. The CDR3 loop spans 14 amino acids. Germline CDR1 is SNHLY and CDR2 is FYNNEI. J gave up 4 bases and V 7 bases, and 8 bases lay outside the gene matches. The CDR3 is CASNWGQGADTQYF. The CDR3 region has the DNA TGTGCCAGCAATTGGGGGCAGGGGGCAGATACGCAGTATTTT.

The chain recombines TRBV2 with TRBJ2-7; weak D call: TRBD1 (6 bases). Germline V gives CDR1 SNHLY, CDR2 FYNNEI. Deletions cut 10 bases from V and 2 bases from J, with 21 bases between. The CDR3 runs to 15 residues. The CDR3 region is CATPYNKDRPYEQYF. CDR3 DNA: TGTGCCACCCCCTACAACAAAGACAGGCCCTACGAGCAGTACTTC.

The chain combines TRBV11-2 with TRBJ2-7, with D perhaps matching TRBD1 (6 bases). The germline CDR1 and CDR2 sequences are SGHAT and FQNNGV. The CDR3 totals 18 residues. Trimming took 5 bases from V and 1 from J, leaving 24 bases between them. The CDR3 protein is CASSLSISFNRASYEQYF. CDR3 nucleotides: TGTGCCAGCAGCCTCTCAATCTCCTTTAACAGGGCATCCTACGAGCAGTACTTC.

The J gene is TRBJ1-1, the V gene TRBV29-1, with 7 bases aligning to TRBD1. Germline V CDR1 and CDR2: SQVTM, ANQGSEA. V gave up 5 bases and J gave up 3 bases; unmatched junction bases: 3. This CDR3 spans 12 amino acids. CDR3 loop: CSVSGGDTEAFF. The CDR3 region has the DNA TGCAGCGTTTCAGGGGGAGACACTGAAGCTTTCTTT.

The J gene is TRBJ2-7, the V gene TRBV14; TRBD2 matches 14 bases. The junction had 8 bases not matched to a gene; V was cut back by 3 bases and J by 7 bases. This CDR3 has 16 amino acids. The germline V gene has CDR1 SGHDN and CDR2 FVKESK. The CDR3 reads CASSHLGGLAGDEQYF. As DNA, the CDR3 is TGTGCCAGCAGCCACTTAGGGGGACTAGCGGGGGATGAGCAGTACTTC. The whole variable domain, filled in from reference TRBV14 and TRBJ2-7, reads EAGVTQFPSHSVIEKGQTVTLRCDPISGHDNLYWYRRVMGKEIKFLLHFVKESKQDESGMPNNRFLAERTGGTYSTLKVQPAELEDSGVYFCASSHLGGLAGDEQYFGPGTRLTVT.

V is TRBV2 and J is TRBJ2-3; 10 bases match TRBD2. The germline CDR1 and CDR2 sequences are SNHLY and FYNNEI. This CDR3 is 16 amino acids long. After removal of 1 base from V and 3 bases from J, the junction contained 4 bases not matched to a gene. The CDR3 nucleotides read TGTGCCAGCAGTGAAGAAAATAGCGGGGGGACAGATACGCAGTATTTT. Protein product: CASSEENSGGTDTQYF.

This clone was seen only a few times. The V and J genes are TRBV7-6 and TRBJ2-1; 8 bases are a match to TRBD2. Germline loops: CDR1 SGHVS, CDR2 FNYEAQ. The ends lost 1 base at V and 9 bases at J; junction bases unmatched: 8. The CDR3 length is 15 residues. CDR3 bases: TGTGCCAGCAGCTTAGTCTTCGGGGGGGGTGTTGAGCAGTTCTTC. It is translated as CASSLVFGGGVEQFF.

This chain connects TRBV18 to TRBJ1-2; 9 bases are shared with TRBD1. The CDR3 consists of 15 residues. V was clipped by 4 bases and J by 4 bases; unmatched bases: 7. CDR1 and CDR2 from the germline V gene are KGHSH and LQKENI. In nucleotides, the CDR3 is TGTGCCAGCTCACTGGGACAGGGTGGTAGCTATGGCTACACCTTC. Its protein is CASSLGQGGSYGYTF.

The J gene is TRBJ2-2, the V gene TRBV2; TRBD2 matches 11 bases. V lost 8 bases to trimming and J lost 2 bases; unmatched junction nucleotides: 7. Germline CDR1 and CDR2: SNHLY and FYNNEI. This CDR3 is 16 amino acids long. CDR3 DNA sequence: TGTGCCAGCTCTGTAGCGGGGGGGAGAAACACCGGGGAGCTGTTTTTT. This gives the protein CASSVAGGRNTGELFF. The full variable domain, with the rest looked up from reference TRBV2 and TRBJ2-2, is EPEVTQTPSHQVTQMGQEVILRCVPISNHLYFYWYRQILGQKVEFLVSFYNNEISEKSEIFDDQFSVERPDGSNFTLKIRSTKLEDSAMYFCASSVAGGRNTGELFFGEGSRLTVL.

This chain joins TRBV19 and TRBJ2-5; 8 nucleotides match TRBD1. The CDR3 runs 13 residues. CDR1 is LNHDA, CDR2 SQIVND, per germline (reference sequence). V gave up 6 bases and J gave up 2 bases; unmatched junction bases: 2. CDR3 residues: CASRDRDQETQYF. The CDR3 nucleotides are TGTGCCAGTAGGGACAGGGATCAAGAGACCCAGTACTTC.